This T cell receptor (beta chain) was sequenced for a study of blood T cell repertoires in COVID-19. The wider study: Whether acute or convalescent, the COVID-19 samples came from the United States, Italy and Spain. T cells, B-cell-depleted T cells, or PBMCs provided the cDNA or gDNA that served as material.

The protocol was immunoSEQ multiplex PCR, while the TCRdb copy is restricted to in-frame clones and leaves out a portion. This repertoire shows about 39,000 clones, about nine tenths found once; its top ten account for 2% to 2.5%. V lost 6 bases to trimming and J lost 0 bases, with 14 bases between them. This CDR3 region has 16 residues. Looked up from germline, CDR1 is MNHNY and CDR2 is SVGAGI (reference sequence). The V and J genes are TRBV6-6 and TRBJ1-4; no reliable D call. The receptor comes from a middle-aged man with active COVID-19. The sequenced sample was peripheral blood. Here the CDR3 DNA reads TGTGCCAGCAGCGTCGTTTCCCTTGCAACTAATGAAAAACTGTTTTTT. The encoded protein is CASSVVSLATNEKLFF.